Below are 15 T cell receptor beta chains sequenced from a single sample in a study of T-cell memory formation after mild COVID-19. A single record per CDR3 protein comes from TCRdb applying MiXCR to the 5' RACE reads. The profile shows about 90,000 distinct CDR3 sequences, around 16% of them singletons. Sequencing used PBMCs or a T cell subset sorted from them (not recorded which). These receptors came from a man younger than 35 who had mild COVID-19 (a few samples of this study predate the infection). Cell type and time point are not known.

This clonotype was counted a few times. The V call is TRBV12-3 or TRBV12-4, the J call TRBJ2-6, with D tentatively TRBD1 (6 bases). The CDR3 sequence is 18 residues long. V dropped 6 bases and J dropped 0 bases, with 18 bases sitting between them. The CDR3 reads CASSLGQRLSSGANVLTF. The CDR3 DNA reads TGTGCCAGCAGCCTGGGACAACGTCTCAGCTCTGGGGCCAACGTCCTGACTTTC.

The chain recombines TRBV4-2 with TRBJ2-7; D unclear. CDR1 LGHNA and CDR2 YNFKEQ come from the germline V gene. The CDR3 spans 17 residues. V was pared by 0 bases and J by 2 bases, with 17 bases between. CDR3 nucleotide sequence: TGTGCCAGCAGCCAAGAATCTCTGGCGGCCGACACCTACGAGCAGTACTTC. It codes for CASSQESLAADTYEQYF.

This rearrangement joins TRBV4-1 to TRBJ2-3; 7 positions agree with TRBD2. J was trimmed by 6 bases and V by 0 bases; bases with no gene match: 9. Germline V lookup: CDR1 MGHRA, CDR2 YSYEKL. The CDR3 extends over 16 amino acids. The CDR3 DNA is TGCGCCAGCAGCCAAGAGGCTGCGGTGGGAGGGGATACGCAGTATTTT. Translated, it gives CASSQEAAVGGDTQYF.

The rearrangement uses TRBV12-3 or TRBV12-4 and TRBJ2-4, with D possibly being TRBD2 (5 bases). The length of the CDR3 is 18 residues. V dropped 5 bases and J dropped 1 base, with 21 bases sitting between them. CDR3 coding DNA: TGTGCCAGCAGTCTCGTATTTCAGGACCCTAGCGCCAAAAACATTCAGTACTTC. Residues: CASSLVFQDPSAKNIQYF.

The V and J genes are TRBV9 and TRBJ2-1, with 9 bases matching TRBD2. The germline V gene encodes CDR1 SGDLS and CDR2 YYNGEE. This CDR3 is 17 amino acids long. V lost 4 bases to trimming and J lost 3 bases; unmatched junction nucleotides: 11. This chain's CDR3 is CASSLGDLAGNYNEQFF. The CDR3 coding sequence is TGTGCCAGCAGCTTGGGGGACCTAGCGGGGAACTACAATGAGCAGTTCTTC.

The sample holds many counts of this clonotype. V usage is TRBV4-3 and J usage is TRBJ2-3, with TRBD2 matching 7 bases. The CDR3 loop spans 17 amino acids. The junction had 6 bases not matched to a gene; V was cut back by 0 bases and J by 0 bases. Germline lookup yields CDR1 LGHNA and CDR2 YSLEER. The chain's CDR3 is CASSQDGAGVSTDTQYF. As DNA, the CDR3 is TGCGCCAGCAGCCAAGATGGGGCGGGGGTTAGCACAGATACGCAGTATTTT.

This clonotype turned up a few times. The genes are TRBV29-1 and TRBJ2-7; 10 nucleotides match TRBD1. The length of the CDR3 is 13 residues. Trimming removed 4 bases from V and 7 bases from J; junction bases left unmatched: 7. CDR1 and CDR2 (germline): SQVTM, ANQGSEA. As DNA, the CDR3 is TGCAGCGTTGGCGGGACAGGGGTTGGAGAGCAGTACTTC. It translates to CSVGGTGVGEQYF.

This clonotype was counted at least ten times. This chain connects TRBV6-5 to TRBJ2-6, with no clear D. Deletions cut 0 bases from V and 2 bases from J, with 8 bases between. Germline-derived CDR1 and CDR2 are MNHEY and SVGAGI. The CDR3 totals 16 residues. In DNA, the CDR3 is TGTGCCAGCAGTTACTCGGATCGGGCTGGGGCCAACGTCCTGACTTTC. Translated: CASSYSDRAGANVLTF.

This clonotype has only a few counts. This chain uses TRBV4-1 with TRBJ1-5; D is unclear. The CDR3 extends over 15 amino acids. Trimming pared 0 bases from V and 1 base from J, leaving 7 bases between. The germline CDR1 and CDR2 sequences are MGHRA and YSYEKL. The CDR3 nucleotides are TGCGCCAGCAGCCAAGATGGAGGCAGCAATCAGCCCCAGCATTTT. It encodes CASSQDGGSNQPQHF.

This clonotype was seen more than once but under ten times. CDR3 region: CASRKQGSGNTIYF. For the CDR3, the DNA is TGTGCCAGCAGAAAACAGGGTTCGGGAAACACCATATATTTT. The rearrangement links TRBV6-5 to TRBJ1-3; tentatively, D is TRBD1 (6 bases). CDR1 and CDR2 from the germline V gene are MNHEY and SVGAGI. V was shortened by 6 bases and J by 4 bases, with 13 bases between the two germline ends. The CDR3 totals 14 residues.

This clonotype appeared a few times. The genes are TRBV12-3 or TRBV12-4 and TRBJ2-3, with 8 bases lining up with TRBD2. J was trimmed by 2 bases and V by 5 bases; bases with no gene match: 12. CDR3 size: 17 residues. The CDR3 sequence is CASSPAAGAGDTDTQYF. CDR3 DNA sequence: TGTGCCAGCAGTCCCGCCGCGGGAGCGGGGGACACAGATACGCAGTATTTT.

Of note for this clonotype: The junction and the germline gene differ at one end; a read error may be behind it. The chain employs TRBV6-2 or TRBV6-3 and TRBJ2-1, with D maybe TRBD2 (5 bases). The germline V gene encodes CDR1 MNHEY and CDR2 SVGEGT. CDR3 length: 13 residues. Here the CDR3 reads CACSSRDYNEQFF. CDR3 bases: TGTGCCTGCAGTTCACGGGACTACAATGAGCAGTTCTTC.

This clonotype occurred a few times. The rearrangement links TRBV29-1 to TRBJ2-7; TRBD1 aligns across 9 bases. CDR3 length equals 13 residues. J was trimmed by 3 bases and V by 7 bases; bases with no gene match: 7. Germline V CDR1 and CDR2: SQVTM, ANQGSEA. CDR3 DNA sequence: TGCAGCGCCTCGACAGGGGGTAGCTACGAGCAGTACGTC. Encoded protein: CSASTGGSYEQYV.

This clonotype was detected only a few times. J is TRBJ1-2 and V is TRBV12-3 or TRBV12-4; tentative D call: TRBD1 (6 bases). CDR3 size: 17 residues. V gave up 6 bases and J gave up 1 base, with 21 bases separating them. CDR3 sequence: CASSHTGTRRLNYGYTF. For the CDR3, the DNA is TGTGCCAGCAGCCACACAGGGACGCGGAGACTTAACTATGGCTACACCTTC.

V and J are TRBV18 and TRBJ2-3; tentatively, D is TRBD1 (6 bases). CDR3 size: 18 residues. Germline assignment: CDR1 KGHSH and CDR2 LQKENI. V gave up 3 bases and J gave up 0 bases, with 19 bases separating them. This chain's CDR3 is CASSPKTGTYSSTDTQYF. For the CDR3, the DNA is TGTGCCAGCTCACCCAAGACCGGGACATATTCTAGCACAGATACGCAGTATTTT.